The 20 T cell receptor beta chains given below trace back to one sample, sequenced in a study of shared clonotypes between healthy human individuals. CD45RO-negative, CCR7-selected cells formed the naive CD8 fraction, which excluded terminally differentiated effector memory CD45RA+ cells. Produced via immunoSEQ multiplex PCR; TCRdb's table is partial and in-frame only. The data hold about 590,000 clones, with about 95% observed a single time. The sample taken for sequencing was naive CD8+ T cells sorted from blood. These receptors came from a young woman in good health.

The V gene is TRBV7-9, the J gene TRBJ2-1, with TRBD2 as a possible D gene (6 bases). V was shortened by 5 bases and J by 6 bases, with 11 bases between the two germline ends. The CDR3 is made up of 13 amino acids. Germline loops: CDR1 SEHNR, CDR2 FQNEAQ (reference sequence). In nucleotides, the CDR3 is TGTGCCAGCAGCGCGGGACTGACCAATGAGCAGTTCTTC. It specifies CASSAGLTNEQFF.

CDR3 amino acids: CASKSLGGGNTIYF. CDR3 nucleotide sequence: TGTGCCAGCAAGTCGCTCGGGGGTGGAAACACCATATATTTT. V is TRBV28 and J is TRBJ1-3, with D possibly being TRBD1 (5 bases). Germline lookup yields CDR1 MDHEN and CDR2 SYDVKM. The CDR3 has 14 amino acids. The germline V and J ends were trimmed by 7 bases and 3 bases, with 13 bases remaining between them.

The genes are TRBV5-1 and TRBJ2-3; D possibly matches TRBD1 or TRBD2 (5 bases each). The CDR3 is 15 residues long. The germline gives CDR1 SGHRS, CDR2 YFSETQ. V lost 4 bases and J 1 base, leaving 13 bases between the germline ends. The DNA of the CDR3 is TGCGCCAGCAGCAACTATCGGGACCGCACAGATACGCAGTATTTT. It specifies CASSNYRDRTDTQYF.

The V call is TRBV5-8, the J call TRBJ2-4; TRBD1 agrees at 7 bases. The trim removed 2 bases at V and 3 bases at J, leaving 2 bases unmatched. Germline CDR1 is SGHTS and CDR2 is YDEGEE. The CDR3 length is 14 residues. DNA for the CDR3: TGTGCCAGCAGCTTACAGGGGTTCAAAAACATTCAGTACTTC. As protein: CASSLQGFKNIQYF.

This clone appeared a few times. This chain connects TRBV28 to TRBJ2-3; D gene uncertain. V lost 9 bases to trimming and J lost 2 bases, with 18 bases between them. CDR1 is MDHEN and CDR2 is SYDVKM in the germline V gene. CDR3 length equals 15 residues. CDR3 loop: CASSPWRENTDTQYF. CDR3 in DNA: TGTGCCAGTAGCCCCTGGCGAGAGAACACAGATACGCAGTATTTT. Supplemented by reference TRBV28 and TRBJ2-3, the full variable domain reads DVKVTQSSRYLVKRTGEKVFLECVQDMDHENMFWYRQDPGLGLRLIYFSYDVKMKEKGDIPEGYSVSREKKERFSLILESASTNQTSMYLCASSPWRENTDTQYFGPGTRLTVL.

The rearrangement joins TRBV6-5 to TRBJ2-3; 7 bases are a match to TRBD2. Germline lookup yields CDR1 MNHEY and CDR2 SVGAGI. This CDR3 is built from 13 residues. Losses at the gene ends were 1 base for V and 5 bases for J; bases not matched to a gene: 0. The CDR3 DNA reads TGTGCCAGCAGTTACTTAGCGGGAGATACGCAGTATTTT. Its protein is CASSYLAGDTQYF.

The chain carries TRBV6-5 and TRBJ1-5, with a weak D call TRBD1 (6 bases). CDR3 length: 13 amino acids. Germline values: CDR1 MNHEY, CDR2 SVGAGI. Trimming removed 5 bases at V and 7 bases at J, with 12 bases between. The CDR3 loop reads CASSQGSGQPQHF. In DNA form, the CDR3 reads TGTGCCAGCAGTCAGGGGTCTGGCCAGCCCCAGCATTTT.

The chain combines TRBV28 with TRBJ2-3; 7 bases agree with TRBD2. In germline, CDR1 is MDHEN, CDR2 SYDVKM. CDR3 length: 14 residues. The V and J ends lost 3 bases and 3 bases, in that order; junction bases with no gene match: 3. The CDR3 DNA reads TGTGCCAGCAGTTTCCCGGGAGGTACAGATACGCAGTATTTT. This encodes CASSFPGGTDTQYF.

The rearrangement uses TRBV5-6 and TRBJ2-4; D is unclear. Per germline, CDR1 SGHDT and CDR2 YYEEEE. V was clipped by 4 bases and J by 5 bases, with 13 bases between them. This CDR3 has 14 residues. The CDR3 DNA follows: TGTGCCAGCAGCAATATAGAGACCCAAAACATTCAGTACTTC. Protein sequence: CASSNIETQNIQYF. The complete variable domain, with remaining parts taken from reference TRBV5-6 and TRBJ2-4, reads DAGVTQSPTHLIKTRGQQVTLRCSPKSGHDTVSWYQQALGQGPQFIFQYYEEEERQRGNFPDRFSGHQFPNYSSELNVNALLLGDSALYLCASSNIETQNIQYFGAGTRLSVL.

The chain uses TRBV27 and TRBJ1-2; 8 nucleotides agree with TRBD1. The CDR3 covers 16 residues. The V segment lost 2 bases and the J segment 6 bases; nucleotides outside the gene matches: 11. The germline V gene has CDR1 MNHEY and CDR2 SMNVEV (reference sequence). The CDR3 protein is CASSLRFLSGGNGYTF. DNA of the CDR3: TGTGCCAGCAGTTTACGGTTCCTATCAGGGGGCAATGGCTACACCTTC.

A single count supports this clone. The chain carries TRBV15 and TRBJ2-7; the D is unclear. Germline loops: CDR1 LNHNV, CDR2 YYDKDF (reference sequence). The CDR3 loop spans 15 amino acids. Trimming removed 4 bases at V and 2 bases at J, with 15 bases between. CDR3 sequence: CATSTLGSDTYEQYF. Here the CDR3 DNA reads TGTGCCACCAGCACCCTCGGCAGTGACACCTACGAGCAGTACTTC. The whole variable domain, filled in from reference TRBV15 and TRBJ2-7, reads DAMVIQNPRYQVTQFGKPVTLSCSQTLNHNVMYWYQQKSSQAPKLLFHYYDKDFNNEADTPDNFQSRRPNTSFCFLDIRSPGLGDTAMYLCATSTLGSDTYEQYFGPGTRLTVT.

The genes are TRBV27 and TRBJ1-5; D is ambiguous. Trimming cost V 2 bases and J 4 bases, with 6 bases left between them. The CDR3 runs to 13 residues. The germline V gene encodes CDR1 MNHEY and CDR2 SMNVEV (reference sequence). CDR3 in DNA: TGTGCCAGCAGTTTAGGACCTAATCAGCCCCAGCATTTT. This codes for CASSLGPNQPQHF.

This clone was seen once. The chain is built from TRBV27 and TRBJ1-1; D not resolved. Trimming took 3 bases from V and 0 from J, leaving 5 bases between them. Germline V gene sequence: CDR1 MNHEY, CDR2 SMNVEV (reference sequence). The CDR3 is made up of 13 amino acids. In DNA, the CDR3 is TGTGCCAGCAGTTTTACAGTGAACACTGAAGCTTTCTTT. Amino acid sequence: CASSFTVNTEAFF.

CDR3 nucleotide sequence: TGTGCCAGCAGCAAAGTAATTTGGGACAGGGGAGGGTCAGGGCAGCCCCAGCATTTT. It is translated as CASSKVIWDRGGSGQPQHF. The genes are TRBV21-1 and TRBJ1-5; TRBD1, the table's D call, lacks a check against the DNA. TRBV21-1 constitutes a pseudogene. This CDR3 is built from 19 residues.

The V gene is TRBV21-1, the J gene TRBJ2-1; the table's D call, TRBD2, has no DNA check behind it. TRBV21-1 constitutes a pseudogene. CDR3 length: 23 amino acids. The CDR3, as DNA: TGTGCCAGCAGCAAAGGACCAGTGGAGATTGTCCCGGGACTAGGAGGCACCTACAATGAGCAGTTCTTC. This encodes CASSKGPVEIVPGLGGTYNEQFF.

The chain carries TRBV6-5 and TRBJ2-2; D is perhaps TRBD2 (6 bases). The V gene's germline CDR1 is MNHEY and CDR2 SVGAGI. The V end was cut by 6 bases, the J end by 3 bases, with 11 bases between. This CDR3 contains 14 residues. CDR3 sequence: CASSSGLYTGELFF. The CDR3, as DNA: TGTGCCAGCAGCTCGGGACTCTACACCGGGGAGCTGTTTTTT.

This chain uses TRBV28 with TRBJ2-7; unclear D gene. The germline V and J ends were trimmed by 3 bases and 5 bases, with 8 bases remaining between them. This CDR3 is built from 12 residues. Germline V CDR1 and CDR2: MDHEN, SYDVKM. The CDR3 DNA sequence: TGTGCCAGCAGTTTTCGGACCCACGAGCAGTACTTC. Encoded protein: CASSFRTHEQYF.

The V and J genes are TRBV4-2 and TRBJ2-3, with D possibly being TRBD1 or TRBD2 (5 bases each). From germline, CDR1 is LGHNA and CDR2 YNFKEQ. The CDR3 covers 11 residues. Trimming pared 1 base from V and 13 bases from J, leaving 9 bases between. CDR3 nucleotide sequence: TGTGCCAGCAGCCAAGCCGGGACGGAGTATTTT. It yields the protein CASSQAGTEYF.

The gene calls are TRBV10-2 and TRBJ2-7, with TRBD1 matching 12 bases. V dropped 6 bases and J dropped 6; count of bases not matched to a gene: 6. CDR1 and CDR2 (germline): WSHSY, SAAADI. The CDR3 extends over 14 amino acids. The CDR3: CASRPGQGAFEQYF. In DNA form, the CDR3 reads TGCGCCAGCAGACCGGGACAGGGGGCGTTCGAGCAGTACTTC.

V and J are TRBV2 and TRBJ2-1; 9 nucleotides align to TRBD2. The germline V gene encodes CDR1 SNHLY and CDR2 FYNNEI. The CDR3 length is 14 residues. V lost 8 bases, J lost 10 bases, and 12 bases stayed unmatched. The chain's CDR3 is CASGGSGRSGEQFF. The CDR3 nucleotides are TGTGCCAGCGGGGGGAGCGGGAGGTCAGGGGAGCAGTTCTTC.